This TCR beta chain was found in a study of somatic mutations in cytotoxic T cells in rheumatoid arthritis. Study context: Patient blood (just over 29 ml EDTA) was taken immediately after diagnosis and before treatment. Study results and limitations: Clonality measured in CD8+ T cells did not differ significantly between rheumatoid arthritis patients and age-matched healthy controls. Only rheumatoid arthritis patients, not healthy controls, showed CD8+ clonality increasing with age. The authors did not adjust the slight TRBV07 underrepresentation in rheumatoid arthritis patients for multiple comparisons.

Details on this clone: The antigen is unknown.

V lost 3 bases to trimming and J lost 0 bases; unmatched junction nucleotides: 8. CDR3 length: 16 residues. The V gene's germline CDR1 is SGHRS and CDR2 YFSETQ. Sequencing was performed with immunoSEQ multiplex PCR; in TCRdb, only in-frame clones are kept and a portion is missing. The sample carries several thousand clones, about 80% recorded once. Sequenced here: CD8+ T cells sorted from blood, sampled at a follow-up visit. The V gene is TRBV5-1, the J gene TRBJ2-5, with 7 bases matching TRBD1. This TCR was sampled from a woman in her seventies with rheumatoid arthritis. For the CDR3, the DNA is TGCGCCAGCAGCTCTCGACAGGGTATGAACCAAGAGACCCAGTACTTC. Translation: CASSSRQGMNQETQYF.